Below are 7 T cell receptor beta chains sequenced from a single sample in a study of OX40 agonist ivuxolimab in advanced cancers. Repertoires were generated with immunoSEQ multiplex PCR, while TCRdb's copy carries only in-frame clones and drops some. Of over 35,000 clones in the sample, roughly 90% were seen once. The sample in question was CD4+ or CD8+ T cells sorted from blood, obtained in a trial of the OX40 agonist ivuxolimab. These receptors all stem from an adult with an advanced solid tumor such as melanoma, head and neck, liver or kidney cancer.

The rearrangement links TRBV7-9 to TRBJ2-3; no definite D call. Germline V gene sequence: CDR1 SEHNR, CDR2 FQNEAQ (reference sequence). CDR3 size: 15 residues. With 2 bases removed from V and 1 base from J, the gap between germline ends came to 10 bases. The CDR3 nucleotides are TGTGCCAGCAGCTTACAGGACCCTCGCACAGATACGCAGTATTTT. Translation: CASSLQDPRTDTQYF.

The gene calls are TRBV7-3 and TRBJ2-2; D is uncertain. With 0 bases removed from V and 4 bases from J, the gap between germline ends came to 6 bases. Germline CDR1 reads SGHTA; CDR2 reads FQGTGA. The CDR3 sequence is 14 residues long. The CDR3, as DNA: TGTGCCAGCAGCTTAACGTCTACCACCGGGGAGCTGTTTTTT. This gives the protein CASSLTSTTGELFF.

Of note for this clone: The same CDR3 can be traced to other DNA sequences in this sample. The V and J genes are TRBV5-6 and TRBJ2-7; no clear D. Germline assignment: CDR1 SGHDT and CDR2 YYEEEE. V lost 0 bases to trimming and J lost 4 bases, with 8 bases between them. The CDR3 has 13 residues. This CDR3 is CASSLDLRYEQYF. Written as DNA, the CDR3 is TGTGCCAGCAGCTTGGATTTAAGGTACGAGCAGTACTTC.

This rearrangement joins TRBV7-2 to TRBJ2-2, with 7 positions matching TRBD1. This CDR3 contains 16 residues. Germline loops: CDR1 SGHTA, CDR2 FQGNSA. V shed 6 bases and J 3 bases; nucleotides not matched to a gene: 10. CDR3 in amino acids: CASRTTGSVDTGELFF. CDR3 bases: TGTGCCAGCAGAACGACAGGGTCGGTGGACACCGGGGAGCTGTTTTTT.

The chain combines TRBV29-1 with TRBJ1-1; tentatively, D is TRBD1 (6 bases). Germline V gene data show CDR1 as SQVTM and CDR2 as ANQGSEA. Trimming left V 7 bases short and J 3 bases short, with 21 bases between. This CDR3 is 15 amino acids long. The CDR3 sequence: CSAEMGNRADTEAFF. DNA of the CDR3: TGCAGCGCCGAGATGGGAAACAGGGCGGACACTGAAGCTTTCTTT.

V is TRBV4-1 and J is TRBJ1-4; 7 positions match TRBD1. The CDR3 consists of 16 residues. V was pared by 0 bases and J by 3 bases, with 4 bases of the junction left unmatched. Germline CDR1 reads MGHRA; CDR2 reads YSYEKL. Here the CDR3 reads CASSQEGTVPNEKLFF. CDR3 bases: TGCGCCAGCAGCCAAGAAGGGACAGTGCCTAATGAAAAACTGTTTTTT.

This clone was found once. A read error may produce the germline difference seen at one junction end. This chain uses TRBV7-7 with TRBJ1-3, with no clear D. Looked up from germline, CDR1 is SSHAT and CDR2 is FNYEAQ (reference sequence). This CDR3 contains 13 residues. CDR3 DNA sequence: TGTGCTAGCAGCTTTTCTAGGGTTTTTACCATATATTTT. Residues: CASSFSRVFTIYF.